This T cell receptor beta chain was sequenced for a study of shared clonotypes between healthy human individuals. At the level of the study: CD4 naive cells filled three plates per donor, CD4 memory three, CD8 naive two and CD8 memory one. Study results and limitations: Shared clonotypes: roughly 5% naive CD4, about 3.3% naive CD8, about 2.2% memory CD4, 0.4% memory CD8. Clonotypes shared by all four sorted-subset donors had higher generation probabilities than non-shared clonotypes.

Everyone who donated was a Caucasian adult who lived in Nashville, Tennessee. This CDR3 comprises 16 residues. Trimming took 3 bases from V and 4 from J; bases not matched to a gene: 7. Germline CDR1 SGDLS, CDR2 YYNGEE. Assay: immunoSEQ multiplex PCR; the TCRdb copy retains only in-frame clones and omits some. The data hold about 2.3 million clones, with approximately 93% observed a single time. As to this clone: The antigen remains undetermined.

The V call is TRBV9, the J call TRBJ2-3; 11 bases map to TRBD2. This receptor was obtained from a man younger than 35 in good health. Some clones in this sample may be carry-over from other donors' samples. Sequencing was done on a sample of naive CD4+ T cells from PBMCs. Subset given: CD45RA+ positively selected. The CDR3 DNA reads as TGTGCCAGCAGCGCTAGGGGGACTAGCGGTGCAGATACGCAGTATTTT. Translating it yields CASSARGTSGADTQYF. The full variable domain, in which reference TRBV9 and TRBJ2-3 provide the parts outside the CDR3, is DSGVTQTPKHLITATGQRVTLRCSPRSGDLSVYWYQQSLDQGLQFLIQYYNGEERAKGNILERFSAQQFPDLHSELNLSSLELGDSALYFCASSARGTSGADTQYFGPGTRLTVL.